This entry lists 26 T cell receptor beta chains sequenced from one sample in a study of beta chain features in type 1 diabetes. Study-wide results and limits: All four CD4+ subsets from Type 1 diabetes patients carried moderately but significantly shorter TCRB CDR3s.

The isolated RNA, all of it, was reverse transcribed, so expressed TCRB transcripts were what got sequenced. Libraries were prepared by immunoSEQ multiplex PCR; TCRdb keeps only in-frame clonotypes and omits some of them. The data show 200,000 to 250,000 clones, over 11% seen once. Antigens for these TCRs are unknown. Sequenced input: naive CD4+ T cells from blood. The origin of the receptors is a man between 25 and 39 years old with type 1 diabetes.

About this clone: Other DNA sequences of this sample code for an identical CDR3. Here the CDR3 reads CASSEYRGTDTQYF. The CDR3 DNA reads as TGTGCCAGCAGTGAATACAGGGGAACAGATACGCAGTATTTT. The chain recombines TRBV6-1 with TRBJ2-3; 7 bases match TRBD1. This CDR3 is 14 amino acids long. Germline CDR1 is MNHNS and CDR2 is SASEGT. The trim removed 2 bases at V and 3 bases at J, leaving 2 bases unmatched.

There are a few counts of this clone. CDR3 residues: CTSSHSGGHGTNYEKLFF. CDR3 sequence (DNA): TGCACCAGCAGCCATTCGGGGGGCCACGGGACCAATTATGAAAAACTGTTTTTT. V usage is TRBV1 and J usage is TRBJ1-4. TRBV1 is labeled a pseudogene. The CDR3 is made up of 18 amino acids.

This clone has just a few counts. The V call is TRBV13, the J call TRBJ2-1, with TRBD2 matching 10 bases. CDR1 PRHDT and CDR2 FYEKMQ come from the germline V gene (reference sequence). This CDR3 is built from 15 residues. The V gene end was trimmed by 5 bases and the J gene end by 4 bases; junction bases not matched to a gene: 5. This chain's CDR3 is CASSRPSGGYNEQFF. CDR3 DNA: TGTGCCAGCAGCCGACCTAGCGGGGGATACAATGAGCAGTTCTTC.

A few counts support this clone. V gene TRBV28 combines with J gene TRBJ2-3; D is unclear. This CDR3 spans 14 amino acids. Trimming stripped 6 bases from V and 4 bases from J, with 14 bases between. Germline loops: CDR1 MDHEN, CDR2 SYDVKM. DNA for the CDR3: TGTGCCAGCAGCTCTCAACCCGAGCCAGATACGCAGTATTTT. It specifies CASSSQPEPDTQYF.

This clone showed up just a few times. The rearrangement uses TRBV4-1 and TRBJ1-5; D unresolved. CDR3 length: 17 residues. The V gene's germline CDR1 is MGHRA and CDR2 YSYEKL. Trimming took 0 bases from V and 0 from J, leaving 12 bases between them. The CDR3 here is CASSQDQSGYSNQPQHF. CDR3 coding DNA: TGCGCCAGCAGCCAAGATCAATCGGGTTATAGCAATCAGCCCCAGCATTTT.

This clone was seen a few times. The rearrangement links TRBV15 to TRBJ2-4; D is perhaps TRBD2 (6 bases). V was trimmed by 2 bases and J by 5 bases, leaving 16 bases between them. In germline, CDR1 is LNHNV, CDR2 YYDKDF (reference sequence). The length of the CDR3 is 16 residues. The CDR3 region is CATSRRPGGAENIQYF. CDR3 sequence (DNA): TGTGCCACCAGCAGACGGCCAGGCGGGGCCGAAAACATTCAGTACTTC.

DNA for the CDR3: TGTGCCAGCAGCCCTATAGCTTCACCTACTGATACGCAGTATTTT. Its protein is CASSPIASPTDTQYF. The chain combines TRBV11-2 with TRBJ2-3; D is unresolved. This CDR3 is 15 amino acids long. V lost 5 bases and J 6 bases, leaving 18 bases between the germline ends. Germline V gene lookup returns CDR1 SGHAT and CDR2 FQNNGV. The variable domain in full, with the rest retrieved from reference TRBV11-2 and TRBJ2-3, is EAGVAQSPRYKIIEKRQSVAFWCNPISGHATLYWYQQILGQGPKLLIQFQNNGVVDDSQLPKDRFSAERLKGVDSTLKIQPAKLEDSAVYLCASSPIASPTDTQYFGPGTRLTVL.

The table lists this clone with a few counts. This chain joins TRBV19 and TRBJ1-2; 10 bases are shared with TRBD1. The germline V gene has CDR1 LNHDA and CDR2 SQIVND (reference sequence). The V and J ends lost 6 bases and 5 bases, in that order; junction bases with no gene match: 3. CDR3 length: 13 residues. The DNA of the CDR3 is TGTGCCAGTAGCCCGGGACAGGGGTATGGCTACACCTTC. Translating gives CASSPGQGYGYTF. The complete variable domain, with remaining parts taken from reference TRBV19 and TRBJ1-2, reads DGGITQSPKYLFRKEGQNVTLSCEQNLNHDAMYWYRQDPGQGLRLIYYSQIVNDFQKGDIAEGYSVSREKKESFPLTVTSAQKNPTAFYLCASSPGQGYGYTFGSGTRLTVV.

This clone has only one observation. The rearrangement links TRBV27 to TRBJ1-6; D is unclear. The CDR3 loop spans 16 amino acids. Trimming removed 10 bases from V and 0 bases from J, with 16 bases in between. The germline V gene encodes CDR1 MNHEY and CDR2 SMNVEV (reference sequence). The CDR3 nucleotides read TGTGCCAACCAATGGGAGGTGAACTCCTATAATTCACCCCTCCACTTT. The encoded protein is CANQWEVNSYNSPLHF.

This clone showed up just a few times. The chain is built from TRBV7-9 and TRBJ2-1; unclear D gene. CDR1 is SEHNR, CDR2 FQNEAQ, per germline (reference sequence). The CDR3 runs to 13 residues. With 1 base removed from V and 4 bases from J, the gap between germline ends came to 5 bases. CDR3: CASSLGSYNEQFF. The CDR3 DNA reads TGTGCCAGCAGCTTAGGGAGTTACAATGAGCAGTTCTTC.

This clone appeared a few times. CDR3 region: CASSLTSTASYGYTF. CDR3 nucleotides: TGTGCCAGCAGCTTAACTTCGACAGCCTCCTATGGCTACACCTTC. The chain is built from TRBV7-2 and TRBJ1-2, with D perhaps TRBD1 (5 bases). Trimming shortened V by 2 bases and J by 4 bases, and 14 bases separated the two germline ends. From germline, CDR1 is SGHTA and CDR2 FQGNSA. The CDR3 runs to 15 residues.

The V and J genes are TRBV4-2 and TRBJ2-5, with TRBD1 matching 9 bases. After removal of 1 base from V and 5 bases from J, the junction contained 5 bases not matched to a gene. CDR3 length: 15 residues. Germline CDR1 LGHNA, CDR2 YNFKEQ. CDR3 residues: CASSQGGTGSETQYF. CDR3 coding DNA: TGTGCCAGCAGCCAAGGGGGGACAGGGTCGGAGACCCAGTACTTC.

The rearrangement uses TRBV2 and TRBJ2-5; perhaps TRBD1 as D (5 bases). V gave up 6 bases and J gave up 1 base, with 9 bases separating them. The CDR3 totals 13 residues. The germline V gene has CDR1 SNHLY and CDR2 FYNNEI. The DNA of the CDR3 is TGTGCCAGCAGCTGGACACTCCAAGAGACCCAGTACTTC. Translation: CASSWTLQETQYF.

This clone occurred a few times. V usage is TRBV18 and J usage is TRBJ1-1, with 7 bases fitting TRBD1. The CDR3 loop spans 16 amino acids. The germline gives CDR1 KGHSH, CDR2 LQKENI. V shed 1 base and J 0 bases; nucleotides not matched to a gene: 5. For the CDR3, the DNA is TGTGCCAGCTCACCACAGAGGGACAGCGTGAACACTGAAGCTTTCTTT. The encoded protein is CASSPQRDSVNTEAFF.

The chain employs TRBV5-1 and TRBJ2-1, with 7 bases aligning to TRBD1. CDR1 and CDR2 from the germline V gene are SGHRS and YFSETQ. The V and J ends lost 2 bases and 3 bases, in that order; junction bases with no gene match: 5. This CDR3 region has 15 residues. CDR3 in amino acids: CASSFGTAYYNEQFF. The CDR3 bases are TGCGCCAGCAGCTTCGGGACAGCTTACTACAATGAGCAGTTCTTC.

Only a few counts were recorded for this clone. Here the CDR3 DNA reads TGTGCCAGCAGCCTTCCCGGGACAGGGCGGCGAAGGAACTATGGCTACACCTTC. Its protein product is CASSLPGTGRRRNYGYTF. The J gene is TRBJ1-2, the V gene TRBV11-2; 9 bases map to TRBD1. The V gene end was trimmed by 5 bases and the J gene end by 2 bases; junction bases not matched to a gene: 15. The CDR3 consists of 18 residues. CDR1 is SGHAT and CDR2 is FQNNGV in the germline V gene.

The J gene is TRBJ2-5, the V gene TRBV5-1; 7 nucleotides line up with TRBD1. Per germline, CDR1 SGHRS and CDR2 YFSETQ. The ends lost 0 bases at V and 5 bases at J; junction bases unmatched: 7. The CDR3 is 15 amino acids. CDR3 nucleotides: TGCGCCAGCAGCTTGGCCGGGACAGAGGGGGAGACCCAGTACTTC. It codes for CASSLAGTEGETQYF.

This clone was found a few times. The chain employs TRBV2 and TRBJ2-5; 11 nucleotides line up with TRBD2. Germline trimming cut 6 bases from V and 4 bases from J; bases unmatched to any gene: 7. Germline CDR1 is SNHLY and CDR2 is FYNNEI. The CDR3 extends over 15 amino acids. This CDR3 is CASRATSGRGETQYF. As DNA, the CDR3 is TGTGCCAGCAGGGCCACTAGCGGGAGAGGAGAGACCCAGTACTTC.

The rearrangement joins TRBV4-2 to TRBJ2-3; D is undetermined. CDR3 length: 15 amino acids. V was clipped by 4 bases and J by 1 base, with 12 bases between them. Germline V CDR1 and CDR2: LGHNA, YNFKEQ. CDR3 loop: CASSRPSTGTDTQYF. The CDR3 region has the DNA TGTGCCAGCAGCCGTCCTTCTACCGGCACAGATACGCAGTATTTT.

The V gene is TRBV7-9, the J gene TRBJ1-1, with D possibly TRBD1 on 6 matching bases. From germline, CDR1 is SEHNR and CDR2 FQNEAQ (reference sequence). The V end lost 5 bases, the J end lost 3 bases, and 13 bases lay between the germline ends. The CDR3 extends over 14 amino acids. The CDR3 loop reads CASSIRTEYTEAFF. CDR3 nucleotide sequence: TGTGCCAGCAGCATCAGGACAGAGTACACTGAAGCTTTCTTT.

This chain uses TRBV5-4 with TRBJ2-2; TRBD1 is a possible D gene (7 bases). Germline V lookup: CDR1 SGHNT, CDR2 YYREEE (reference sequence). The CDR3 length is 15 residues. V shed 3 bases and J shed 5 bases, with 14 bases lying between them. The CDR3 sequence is CASSSAGQITGELFF. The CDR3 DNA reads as TGTGCCAGCAGCTCCGCGGGACAGATAACCGGGGAGCTGTTTTTT.

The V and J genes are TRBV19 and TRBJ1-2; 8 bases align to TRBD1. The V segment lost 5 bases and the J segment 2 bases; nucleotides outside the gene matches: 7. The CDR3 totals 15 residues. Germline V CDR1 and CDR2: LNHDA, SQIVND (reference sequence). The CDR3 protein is CASSPRQGSNYGYTF. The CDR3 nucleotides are TGTGCCAGTAGTCCCCGACAGGGGAGCAACTATGGCTACACCTTC.

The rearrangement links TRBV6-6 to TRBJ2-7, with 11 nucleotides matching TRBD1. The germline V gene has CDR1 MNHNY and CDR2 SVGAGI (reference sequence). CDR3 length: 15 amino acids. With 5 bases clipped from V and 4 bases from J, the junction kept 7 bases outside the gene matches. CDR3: CASSRSGTGGYEQYF. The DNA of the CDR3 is TGTGCCAGCAGTCGCTCGGGGACAGGGGGATACGAGCAGTACTTC.

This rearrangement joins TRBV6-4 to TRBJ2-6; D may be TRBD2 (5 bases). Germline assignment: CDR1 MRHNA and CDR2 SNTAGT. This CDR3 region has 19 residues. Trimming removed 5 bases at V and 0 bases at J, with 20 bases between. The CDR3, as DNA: TGTGCCAGCAGTCCTTCCGGGATTTTCCTTTCCTCTGGGGCCAACGTCCTGACTTTC. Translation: CASSPSGIFLSSGANVLTF.

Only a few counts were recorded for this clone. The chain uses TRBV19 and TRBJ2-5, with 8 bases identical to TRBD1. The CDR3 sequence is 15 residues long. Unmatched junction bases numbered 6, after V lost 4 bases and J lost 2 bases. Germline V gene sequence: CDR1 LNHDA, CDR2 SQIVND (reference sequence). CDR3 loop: CASSTRTGRQETQYF. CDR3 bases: TGTGCCAGTAGTACTCGGACAGGGCGTCAAGAGACCCAGTACTTC.

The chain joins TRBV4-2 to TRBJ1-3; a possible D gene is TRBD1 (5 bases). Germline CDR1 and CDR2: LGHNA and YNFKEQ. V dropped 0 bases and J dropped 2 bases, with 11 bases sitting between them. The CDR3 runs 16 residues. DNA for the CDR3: TGTGCCAGCAGCCAAGATTTAGCGGACACTGGAAACACCATATATTTT. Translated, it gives CASSQDLADTGNTIYF.